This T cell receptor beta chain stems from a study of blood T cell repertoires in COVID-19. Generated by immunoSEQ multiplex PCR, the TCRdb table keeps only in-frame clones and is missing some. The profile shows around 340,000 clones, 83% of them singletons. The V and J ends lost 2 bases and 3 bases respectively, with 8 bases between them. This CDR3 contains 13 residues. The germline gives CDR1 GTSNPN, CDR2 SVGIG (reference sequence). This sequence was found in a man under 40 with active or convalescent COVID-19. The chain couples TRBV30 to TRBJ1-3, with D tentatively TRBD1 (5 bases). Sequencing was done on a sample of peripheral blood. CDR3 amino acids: CAWSSGIGNTIYF. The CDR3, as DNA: TGTGCCTGGAGTTCAGGGATTGGAAACACCATATATTTT.